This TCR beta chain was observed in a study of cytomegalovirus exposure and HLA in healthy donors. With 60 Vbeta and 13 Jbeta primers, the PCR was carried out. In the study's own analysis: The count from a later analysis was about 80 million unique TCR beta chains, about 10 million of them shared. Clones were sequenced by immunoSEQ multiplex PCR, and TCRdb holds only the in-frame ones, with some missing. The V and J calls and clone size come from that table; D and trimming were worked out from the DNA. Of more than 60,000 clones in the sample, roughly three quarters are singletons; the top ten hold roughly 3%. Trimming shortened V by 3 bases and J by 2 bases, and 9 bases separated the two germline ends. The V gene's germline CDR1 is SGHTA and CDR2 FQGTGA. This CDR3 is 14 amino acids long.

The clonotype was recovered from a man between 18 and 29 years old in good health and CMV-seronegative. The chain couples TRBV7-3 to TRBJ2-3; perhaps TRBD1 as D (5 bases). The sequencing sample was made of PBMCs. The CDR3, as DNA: TGTGCCAGCAGCTTGTCCAGGGCCACAGATACGCAGTATTTT. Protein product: CASSLSRATDTQYF.